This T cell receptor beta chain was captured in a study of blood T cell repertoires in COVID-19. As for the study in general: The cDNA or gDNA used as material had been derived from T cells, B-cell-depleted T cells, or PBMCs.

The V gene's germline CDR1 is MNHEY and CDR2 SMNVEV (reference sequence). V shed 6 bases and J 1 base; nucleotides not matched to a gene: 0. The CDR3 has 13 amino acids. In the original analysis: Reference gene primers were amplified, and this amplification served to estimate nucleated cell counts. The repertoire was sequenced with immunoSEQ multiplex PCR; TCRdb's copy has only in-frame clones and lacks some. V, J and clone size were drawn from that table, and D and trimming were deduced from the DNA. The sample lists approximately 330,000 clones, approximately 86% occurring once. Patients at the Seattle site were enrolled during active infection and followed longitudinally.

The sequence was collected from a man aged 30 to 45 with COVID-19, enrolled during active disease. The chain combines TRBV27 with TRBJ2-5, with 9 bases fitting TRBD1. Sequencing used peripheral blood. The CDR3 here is CASRTGGQETQYF. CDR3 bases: TGTGCCAGCAGGACAGGGGGCCAAGAGACCCAGTACTTC.